This is a list of T cell receptor beta chains from one sample in a study of CD8 T cells in Susac syndrome. TCRdb reprocessed the immunoSEQ multiplex PCR reads with MiXCR, giving one entry per CDR3 protein. The sample holds some 180,000 distinct CDR3 sequences; roughly 90% are singletons and the top ten take around 0.1%. Material: CD4+ T cells from PBMCs. All receptors derive from a human donor with Susac syndrome. The CDR3 runs from the conserved cysteine through the conserved F or W. The order of the fields is clone size, D gene, V gene, J gene, CDR3 protein, CDR3 DNA. A D gene is named only where the DNA matches it firmly. Clone size is given for some rows only: seen once, a few or many times, or a class if the clone is expanded.

-	-	TRBV20-1	TRBJ2-1	CSARGDTEINEQFF	TGCAGTGCTAGGGGGGACACGGAAATCAATGAGCAGTTCTTC
-	TRBD2	TRBV28	TRBJ2-1	CASSSPLAGFGKQFF	TGTGCCAGCAGCTCACCACTAGCGGGATTTGGCAAGCAGTTCTTC
-	-	TRBV4-1	TRBJ2-6	CASSPQEGGAYSGANVLTF	TGCGCCAGCAGCCCTCAGGAGGGGGGCGCGTACTCTGGGGCCAACGTCCTGACTTTC
-	-	TRBV5-1	TRBJ1-4	CASRTDGQFNEKLFF	TGCGCCAGCAGGACTGACGGACAGTTCAATGAAAAACTGTTTTTT
-	TRBD1	TRBV6-1	TRBJ2-5	CASKLDRGRETQYF	TGTGCCAGCAAGCTGGACAGGGGGCGAGAGACCCAGTACTTC
once	-	TRBV2	TRBJ2-1	CASSERQGSYNEQFF	TGTGCCAGCAGTGAAAGGCAGGGCTCCTACAATGAGCAGTTCTTC
-	TRBD1	TRBV19	TRBJ1-5	CASRTGKNSGNQPQHF	TGTGCCAGCAGGACAGGGAAAAACTCGGGAAATCAGCCCCAGCATTTT
-	TRBD2	TRBV7-8	TRBJ2-1	CASSFPSGDSIYNEQFF	TGTGCCAGCAGCTTTCCTAGCGGGGATTCTATTTACAATGAGCAGTTCTTC
-	-	TRBV30	TRBJ2-1	CAWSVDSMGNEQFF	TGTGCCTGGAGTGTAGACTCAATGGGCAATGAGCAGTTCTTC
-	TRBD1	TRBV11-2	TRBJ1-1	CASSLEYRGPFF	TGTGCCAGCAGCTTAGAATACAGGGGGCCTTTCTTT
-	-	TRBV14	TRBJ2-6	CASSQVASSGANVLTF	TGTGCCAGCAGCCAAGTTGCGAGCTCTGGGGCCAACGTCCTGACTTTC
-	TRBD2	TRBV9	TRBJ2-1	CASSPQGLAGDLGFF	TGTGCCAGCAGCCCACAGGGACTAGCGGGAGATCTGGGGTTCTTC
-	-	TRBV9	TRBJ2-2	CASSVSPGKGNTGELFF	TGTGCCAGCAGCGTTTCTCCGGGGAAGGGGAACACCGGGGAGCTGTTTTTT
once	TRBD2	TRBV20-1	TRBJ2-1	CSAHTSGSSYNEQFF	TGCAGTGCCCACACTAGCGGGAGCTCCTACAATGAGCAGTTCTTC
-	-	TRBV27	TRBJ2-3	CASSLTRNTDTQYF	TGTGCCAGCAGCCTGACAAGAAACACAGATACGCAGTATTTT
-	-	TRBV3-1	TRBJ2-6	CASSQDTTGSHVLTF	TGTGCCAGCAGCCAAGATACCACGGGCTCACACGTCCTGACTTTC
-	TRBD1	TRBV11-2	TRBJ1-1	CASSFDRGTTEAFF	TGTGCCAGCAGCTTCGACAGGGGGACGACTGAAGCTTTCTTT
-	TRBD1	TRBV3-1	TRBJ1-1	CASSQLDRANTEAFF	TGTGCCAGCAGCCAACTGGACAGGGCGAACACTGAAGCTTTCTTT
once	-	TRBV4-1	TRBJ1-1	CASSQSSKAVGNTEAFF	TGCGCCAGCAGCCAATCATCGAAAGCTGTGGGGAACACTGAAGCTTTCTTT
-	-	TRBV5-1	TRBJ2-7	CASSFGQGGEQYF	TGCGCCAGCAGTTTCGGACAGGGAGGGGAGCAGTACTTC
-	TRBD1	TRBV12-3/TRBV12-4	TRBJ1-5	CASSFHRGFGNQPQHF	TGTGCCAGCAGTTTTCACAGGGGATTCGGCAATCAGCCCCAGCATTTT
-	TRBD1	TRBV28	TRBJ1-1	CASSQDTGVGAFF	TGTGCCAGCAGCCAAGATACAGGGGTGGGAGCTTTCTTT
-	-	TRBV3-1	TRBJ2-1	CASSQRGDPTAGEQFF	TGTGCCAGCAGCCAAAGGGGGGACCCCACGGCAGGTGAGCAGTTCTTC
-	-	TRBV19	TRBJ1-3	CASSSWGNTIYF	TGTGCCAGTAGTAGCTGGGGAAACACCATATATTTT
few	-	TRBV4-1	TRBJ2-7	CASSPDRPREQYF	TGCGCCAGCAGCCCCGACAGGCCCCGGGAGCAGTACTTC
-	-	TRBV5-4	TRBJ1-2	CASSSGDRNYGYTF	TGTGCCAGCAGCTCGGGAGACCGTAACTATGGCTACACCTTC
-	TRBD1	TRBV29-1	TRBJ1-2	CSVARGTGGDGYTF	TGCAGCGTCGCACGGGGGACAGGGGGCGATGGCTACACCTTC
-	-	TRBV30	TRBJ2-2	CAWSSQGAGELFF	TGTGCCTGGAGTTCACAGGGTGCCGGGGAGCTGTTTTTT
-	-	TRBV29-1	TRBJ2-3	CSVEQGDTDTQYF	TGCAGCGTTGAACAGGGAGACACAGATACGCAGTATTTT
-	-	TRBV5-4	TRBJ2-5	CASSAGTRETQYF	TGTGCCAGCAGCGCCGGGACTCGTGAGACCCAGTACTTC
-	-	TRBV18	TRBJ1-4	CASSPQATDDSYEKLFF	TGTGCCAGCTCACCGCAAGCTACCGACGACAGCTATGAAAAACTGTTTTTT
-	-	TRBV3-1	TRBJ2-1	CASSQDNTRDEQFF	TGTGCCAGCAGCCAAGATAATACTAGGGACGAGCAGTTCTTC
-	TRBD2	TRBV6-6	TRBJ2-3	CASSYSAGGSTDTQYF	TGTGCCAGCAGTTACTCGGCGGGGGGCTCCACAGATACGCAGTATTTT
-	-	TRBV20-1	TRBJ2-3	CSASSGRFTDTQYF	TGCAGTGCTAGTTCTGGCCGATTCACAGATACGCAGTATTTT
-	TRBD1	TRBV30	TRBJ2-7	CAWSTGGMFYEQYF	TGTGCCTGGTCCACAGGGGGCATGTTCTACGAGCAGTACTTC
-	-	TRBV3-1	TRBJ1-6	CASSQSRESPLHF	TGTGCCAGCAGCCAAAGTAGGGAGTCACCCCTCCACTTT
-	-	TRBV20-1	TRBJ2-3	CSARESGGDGTDTQYF	TGCAGTGCTAGGGAATCGGGCGGAGATGGCACAGATACGCAGTATTTT
-	-	TRBV19	TRBJ2-2	CATPGGAADGELFF	TGTGCCACCCCTGGGGGAGCTGCTGACGGGGAGCTGTTTTTT
once	-	TRBV7-3	TRBJ1-6	CASSLSGGPLHF	TGTGCCAGCAGCTTATCGGGAGGCCCTCTCCACTTT
-	-	TRBV10-3	TRBJ2-5	CAISESEGTQYF	TGTGCCATCAGTGAGTCGGAGGGGACCCAGTACTTC
-	-	TRBV9	TRBJ1-4	CASNKISRGEKLFF	TGTGCCAGCAACAAGATTTCTCGGGGGGAAAAACTGTTTTTT
-	-	TRBV12-3/TRBV12-4	TRBJ2-3	CASRPLDGTDTQYF	TGTGCCAGCAGACCACTAGATGGGACAGATACGCAGTATTTT
-	TRBD1	TRBV4-1	TRBJ1-5	CASSPGQGARGNQPQHF	TGCGCCAGCAGCCCGGGACAGGGGGCGCGGGGCAATCAGCCCCAGCATTTT
-	-	TRBV19	TRBJ2-3	CASSTLGQSTGTDTQYF	TGTGCCAGTAGTACCCTTGGGCAGTCGACCGGCACAGATACGCAGTATTTT
-	-	TRBV20-1	TRBJ1-4	CSAYGGGGAIGEKLFF	TGCAGTGCCTACGGAGGTGGGGGCGCGATAGGGGAAAAACTGTTTTTT
-	-	TRBV29-1	TRBJ1-1	CSADPLRPEAFF	TGCAGCGCTGACCCCTTAAGACCTGAAGCTTTCTTT
-	TRBD1	TRBV2	TRBJ2-7	CASSEIVGTGVEEQYF	TGTGCCAGCAGTGAAATTGTAGGGACAGGGGTCGAAGAGCAGTACTTC
-	-	TRBV2	TRBJ2-2	CASRTAGLGNTGELFF	TGTGCCAGCAGGACTGCGGGACTCGGAAACACCGGGGAGCTGTTTTTT
-	TRBD2	TRBV5-1	TRBJ2-1	CASSSPSGSNEQFF	TGCGCCAGCAGCTCGCCAAGCGGGAGTAATGAGCAGTTCTTC
-	-	TRBV20-1	TRBJ2-1	CSAREGNNEQFF	TGCAGTGCTAGAGAGGGGAACAATGAGCAGTTCTTC
-	TRBD1	TRBV20-1	TRBJ1-1	CSALKTGGGTEAFF	TGCAGTGCTCTTAAGACAGGGGGCGGCACTGAAGCTTTCTTT
-	-	TRBV5-4	TRBJ1-2	CASSLGIPQEAYYGYTF	TGTGCCAGCAGCTTGGGTATCCCTCAGGAGGCCTACTATGGCTACACCTTC